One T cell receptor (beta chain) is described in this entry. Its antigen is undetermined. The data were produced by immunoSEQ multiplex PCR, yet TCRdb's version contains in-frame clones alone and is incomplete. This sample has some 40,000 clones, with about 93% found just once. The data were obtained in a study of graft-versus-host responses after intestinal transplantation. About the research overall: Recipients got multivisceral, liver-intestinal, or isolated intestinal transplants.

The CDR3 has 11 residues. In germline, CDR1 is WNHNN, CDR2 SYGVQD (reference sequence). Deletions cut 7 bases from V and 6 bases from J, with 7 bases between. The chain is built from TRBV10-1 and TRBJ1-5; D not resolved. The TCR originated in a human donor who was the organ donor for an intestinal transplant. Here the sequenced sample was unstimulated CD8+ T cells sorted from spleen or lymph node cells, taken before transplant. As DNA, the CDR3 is TGCGCCAGCAAGGGCAGTCAGCCCCAGCATTTT. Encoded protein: CASKGSQPQHF.